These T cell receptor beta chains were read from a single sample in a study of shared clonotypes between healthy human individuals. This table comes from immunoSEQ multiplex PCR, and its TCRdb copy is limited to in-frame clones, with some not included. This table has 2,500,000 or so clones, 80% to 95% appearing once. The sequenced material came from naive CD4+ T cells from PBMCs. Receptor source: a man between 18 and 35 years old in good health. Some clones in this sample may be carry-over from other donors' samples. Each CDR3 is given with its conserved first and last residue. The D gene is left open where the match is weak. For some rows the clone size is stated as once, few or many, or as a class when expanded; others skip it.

CDR3aa: CASKLAGGSYEQYF; CDR3nt: TGTGCCAGCAAGCTAGCGGGAGGGTCCTACGAGCAGTACTTC; abundance: -; j_gene: TRBJ2-7; d_gene: TRBD2; v_gene: TRBV6-1
CDR3aa: CASSRQGPSSYNEQFF; CDR3nt: TGTGCCAGCAGTCGACAGGGGCCCAGCTCCTACAATGAGCAGTTCTTC; abundance: -; j_gene: TRBJ2-1; d_gene: TRBD1; v_gene: TRBV7-9
CDR3aa: CASSELTGGYTF; CDR3nt: TGTGCCAGCAGTGAATTAACGGGGGGCTACACCTTC; abundance: -; j_gene: TRBJ1-2; d_gene: -; v_gene: TRBV6-1
CDR3aa: CASSLRGQNQPQHF; CDR3nt: TGTGCCAGCAGCTTAAGGGGACAGAATCAGCCCCAGCATTTT; abundance: -; j_gene: TRBJ1-5; d_gene: TRBD1; v_gene: TRBV7-6
CDR3aa: CASSPSFGSYNEQFF; CDR3nt: TGTGCCAGCAGCCCGTCTTTTGGCTCCTACAATGAGCAGTTCTTC; abundance: -; j_gene: TRBJ2-1; d_gene: -; v_gene: TRBV7-3
CDR3aa: CASSLETGGEKLFF; CDR3nt: TGCGCCAGCAGCTTGGAGACAGGGGGCGAAAAACTGTTTTTT; abundance: -; j_gene: TRBJ1-4; d_gene: TRBD1; v_gene: TRBV5-1
CDR3aa: CASSFETGLDTQYF; CDR3nt: TGTGCCAGCAGTTTCGAGACAGGTTTAGATACGCAGTATTTT; abundance: -; j_gene: TRBJ2-3; d_gene: -; v_gene: TRBV6-6
CDR3aa: CAWSPGNYGYTF; CDR3nt: TGTGCCTGGAGCCCTGGGAACTATGGCTACACCTTC; abundance: -; j_gene: TRBJ1-2; d_gene: -; v_gene: TRBV30
CDR3aa: CASSPNSGREDNEQFF; CDR3nt: TGTGCCAGCAGCCCAAATAGCGGGAGGGAGGACAATGAGCAGTTCTTC; abundance: -; j_gene: TRBJ2-1; d_gene: TRBD2; v_gene: TRBV4-2
CDR3aa: CASSAGRSGETQYF; CDR3nt: TGTGCCAGCAGCGCAGGTCGGAGCGGAGAGACCCAGTACTTC; abundance: -; j_gene: TRBJ2-5; d_gene: -; v_gene: TRBV7-2
CDR3aa: CATSRRTGGVYGNTIYF; CDR3nt: TGTGCCACCAGCAGACGCACGGGGGGCGTTTATGGAAACACCATATATTTT; abundance: -; j_gene: TRBJ1-3; d_gene: -; v_gene: TRBV15
CDR3aa: CASRGQGKLNQPQHF; CDR3nt: TGTGCCAGCAGGGGACAGGGTAAACTGAATCAGCCCCAGCATTTT; abundance: once; j_gene: TRBJ1-5; d_gene: TRBD1; v_gene: TRBV6-1